The 13 T cell receptor beta chains in this list originate from one sample, sequenced in a study of T-cell memory formation after mild COVID-19. TCRdb independently ran MiXCR on the 5' RACE reads; one entry per CDR3 protein. The sample contains 250,000 to 300,000 distinct CDR3 sequences, 7% to 10% of which appear only once. Sequenced material: PBMCs or a T cell subset sorted from them (not recorded which). These receptors originate from a young man who had mild COVID-19 (a few samples of this study predate the infection). Cell type and time point are not known.

The J gene is TRBJ2-1, the V gene TRBV7-9, with TRBD2 identical over 9 bases. Germline V gives CDR1 SEHNR, CDR2 FQNEAQ (reference sequence). The CDR3 runs 15 residues. The J segment lost 8 bases and the V segment lost 5 bases, leaving 10 bases of the junction unmatched. The chain's CDR3 is CASSRRLAGEDEQFF. CDR3 sequence (DNA): TGTGCCAGCAGCCGGAGATTAGCGGGGGAGGATGAGCAGTTCTTC.

The rearrangement joins TRBV2 to TRBJ2-7, with D perhaps matching TRBD1 or TRBD2 (6 bases each). The V and J ends lost 4 bases and 3 bases respectively, with 16 bases between them. The germline CDR1 and CDR2 sequences are SNHLY and FYNNEI. This CDR3 is 15 amino acids long. The CDR3 spells CASSVSGALYYEQYF. The CDR3 DNA is TGTGCCAGCAGTGTATCGGGGGCCCTTTACTACGAGCAGTACTTC.

This clonotype was picked up many times. The chain recombines TRBV18 with TRBJ1-2; D is uncertain. Germline assignment: CDR1 KGHSH and CDR2 LQKENI. The germline V and J ends were trimmed by 3 bases and 5 bases, with 10 bases remaining between them. The CDR3 has 13 residues. CDR3 DNA: TGTGCCAGCTCACCTGAACGGGATTATGGCTACACCTTC. Encoded protein: CASSPERDYGYTF.

This clonotype was seen more than once but under ten times. The chain carries TRBV4-1 and TRBJ2-2, with TRBD2 matching over 8 bases. CDR1 and CDR2 from the germline V gene are MGHRA and YSYEKL. Unmatched junction bases numbered 1, after V lost 1 base and J lost 0 bases. CDR3 length equals 16 residues. The CDR3 here is CASSQGSGANTGELFF. CDR3 coding DNA: TGCGCCAGCAGCCAAGGTAGCGGGGCGAACACCGGGGAGCTGTTTTTT.

This clonotype has more than one count but fewer than ten. The chain's CDR3 is CAISESGGLGYGYTF. CDR3 DNA sequence: TGTGCCATCAGTGAGTCGGGAGGACTTGGCTATGGCTACACCTTC. V usage is TRBV10-3 and J usage is TRBJ1-2; D gene ambiguous. V was clipped by 0 bases and J by 4 bases, with 12 bases between them. The CDR3 consists of 15 residues. Looked up from germline, CDR1 is ENHRY and CDR2 is SYGVKD.

As for this clonotype: It may be a read error: a sequence one base away is much more abundant. V is TRBV6-5 and J is TRBJ2-2; either TRBD1 or TRBD2 may supply D (6 bases each). Germline loops: CDR1 MNHEY, CDR2 SVGAGI. Trimming pared 3 bases from V and 0 bases from J, leaving 14 bases between. The CDR3 contains 17 residues. CDR3 sequence: CASSYARGGTNTGELFF. As DNA, the CDR3 is TGTGCCAGCAGTTATGCGAGAGGGGGGACGAACACCGGGGAGCTGTTTTTT.

The table lists this clonotype with many counts. The J gene is TRBJ2-2, the V gene TRBV4-2; the D gene is possibly TRBD1 (5 bases). The CDR3 is 15 amino acids. Trimming stripped 8 bases from V and 1 base from J, with 14 bases between. CDR1 LGHNA and CDR2 YNFKEQ come from the germline V gene. DNA for the CDR3: TGTGCCAGCGCCTCGACAGACTTGAACACCGGGGAGCTGTTTTTT. This gives the protein CASASTDLNTGELFF.

V usage is TRBV11-1 and J usage is TRBJ2-7; TRBD1 agrees at 8 bases. The length of the CDR3 is 15 residues. Looked up from germline, CDR1 is SGHAT and CDR2 is FQDESV (reference sequence). J lost 3 bases, V lost 5 bases, and 9 bases had no gene match. CDR3: CASSRGQGPYYEQYF. The CDR3 coding sequence is TGTGCCAGCAGCCGTGGACAGGGACCTTACTACGAGCAGTACTTC.

This clonotype was observed at least ten times. The genes are TRBV7-9 and TRBJ2-4, with a possible D match to TRBD1 (6 bases). In germline, CDR1 is SEHNR, CDR2 FQNEAQ (reference sequence). V was cut by 5 bases and J by 6 bases, with 17 bases left in between. This CDR3 has 15 residues. The CDR3 reads CASSPRQELGNIQYF. The CDR3 nucleotides are TGTGCCAGCAGCCCCCGACAGGAATTGGGAAACATTCAGTACTTC. Together with reference TRBV7-9 and TRBJ2-4, the CDR3 gives the full variable domain: DTGVSQNPRHKITKRGQNVTFRCDPISEHNRLYWYRQTLGQGPEFLTYFQNEAQLEKSRLLSDRFSAERPKGSFSTLEIQRTEQGDSAMYLCASSPRQELGNIQYFGAGTRLSVL.

The chain carries TRBV7-2 and TRBJ2-2; the D call may be TRBD1 or TRBD2 (5 bases each). Germline V gives CDR1 SGHTA, CDR2 FQGNSA. The CDR3 covers 15 residues. V was clipped by 5 bases and J by 6 bases, with 16 bases between them. The CDR3 DNA reads as TGTGCCAGCAGCACCGGGGCGCCGGTGGCCGGGGAGCTGTTTTTT. This codes for CASSTGAPVAGELFF.

A word on this clonotype: One base away lies a much larger clone, so this may be a sequencing read error. This chain links TRBV5-1 with TRBJ2-7, with 9 nucleotides matching TRBD1. CDR1 and CDR2 (germline): SGHRS, YFSETQ. V lost 4 bases and J lost 4; bases outside the gene matches: 9. The CDR3 loop spans 15 amino acids. The CDR3 DNA reads as TGCGCCAGCAGCAGAAGTCAGGACAGGGGTTACGAGCAGTACTTC. Translated: CASSRSQDRGYEQYF.

This clonotype was detected a few times. CDR3 sequence (DNA): TGTGCCAGCAGTTACACTAGCGGGGGGTTCCAAGAGACCCAGTACTTC. Translating it yields CASSYTSGGFQETQYF. The rearrangement uses TRBV6-5 and TRBJ2-5, with TRBD2 matching over 12 bases. The germline V gene encodes CDR1 MNHEY and CDR2 SVGAGI. The junction had 2 bases not matched to a gene; V was cut back by 2 bases and J by 1 base. The CDR3 is 16 residues long.

The genes are TRBV19 and TRBJ2-1; D unresolved. Trimming took 8 bases from V and 1 from J, leaving 12 bases between them. Germline V gene sequence: CDR1 LNHDA, CDR2 SQIVND (reference sequence). The CDR3 is 14 amino acids. CDR3 nucleotide sequence: TGTGCCAGTCATTCTCCCCAGTCCTACAATGAGCAGTTCTTC. Amino acids: CASHSPQSYNEQFF.